Following are 10 T cell receptor beta chains from one sample sequenced in a study of OX40 agonist ivuxolimab in advanced cancers. The method was immunoSEQ multiplex PCR; TCRdb's version includes in-frame clones alone and lacks a portion of them. The table includes some 70,000 clones, 86% detected once. Source: CD4+ or CD8+ T cells sorted from blood, taken in a trial of the OX40 agonist ivuxolimab. Receptors were obtained from an adult with an advanced solid tumor such as melanoma, head and neck, liver or kidney cancer.

The genes are TRBV5-1 and TRBJ2-3; 7 bases agree with TRBD1. The CDR3 has 14 amino acids. CDR1 and CDR2 (germline): SGHRS, YFSETQ. Unmatched junction bases numbered 6, after V lost 7 bases and J lost 1 base. For the CDR3, the DNA is TGCGCCAGCGAGACAGGGATGGGCACAGATACGCAGTATTTT. Translation: CASETGMGTDTQYF. Looking up the rest from reference TRBV5-1 and TRBJ2-3 gives the full variable domain: KAGVTQTPRYLIKTRGQQVTLSCSPISGHRSVSWYQQTPGQGLQFLFEYFSETQRNKGNFPGRFSGRQFSNSRSEMNVSTLELGDSALYLCASETGMGTDTQYFGPGTRLTVL.

The chain carries TRBV7-8 and TRBJ1-4; no firm D call. The CDR3 has 14 amino acids. Trimming took 5 bases from V and 8 from J, leaving 15 bases between them. Germline values: CDR1 SGHVS, CDR2 FQNEAQ. The chain's CDR3 is CASSHVGVEEKLFF. The CDR3 DNA reads as TGTGCCAGCAGCCACGTGGGTGTAGAAGAAAAACTGTTTTTT.

This sequence joins TRBV5-1 and TRBJ2-1, with 8 nucleotides matching TRBD2. The germline gives CDR1 SGHRS, CDR2 YFSETQ. Trimming cost V 0 bases and J 4 bases; bases outside gene matches: 6. This CDR3 has 16 amino acids. Here the CDR3 reads CASSLATSGLYNEQFF. The CDR3 nucleotides read TGCGCCAGCAGCTTGGCCACTAGCGGCCTTTACAATGAGCAGTTCTTC.

This chain links TRBV5-1 with TRBJ2-2; TRBD2 agrees at 12 bases. V was pared by 1 base and J by 4 bases, with 5 bases of the junction left unmatched. This CDR3 has 17 amino acids. Germline CDR1 is SGHRS and CDR2 is YFSETQ. CDR3: CASSLPSGRDSTGELFF. Here the CDR3 DNA reads TGCGCCAGCAGCTTGCCTAGCGGGAGGGATAGCACCGGGGAGCTGTTTTTT.

The chain links TRBV18 to TRBJ2-1; 7 bases are a match to TRBD1. Unmatched junction bases numbered 3, after V lost 3 bases and J lost 4 bases. The CDR3 has 14 residues. Germline assignment: CDR1 KGHSH and CDR2 LQKENI. CDR3 sequence (DNA): TGTGCCAGCTCACCGGACAGGCGATACAATGAGCAGTTCTTC. This codes for CASSPDRRYNEQFF.

V and J are TRBV19 and TRBJ1-1, with D hard to call. The CDR3 is 16 amino acids. CDR1 and CDR2 from the germline V gene are LNHDA and SQIVND (reference sequence). V was cut by 4 bases and J by 5 bases, with 20 bases left in between. CDR3: CASSSGRTAPWTEAFF. CDR3 sequence (DNA): TGTGCCAGTAGTAGCGGGAGGACGGCTCCCTGGACTGAAGCTTTCTTT.

The chain is built from TRBV27 and TRBJ1-1, with TRBD1 as a possible D gene (6 bases). The CDR3 is 14 amino acids. Per germline, CDR1 MNHEY and CDR2 SMNVEV (reference sequence). V was shortened by 6 bases and J by 5 bases, with 16 bases between the two germline ends. The CDR3 loop reads CASSIRGPATEAFF. DNA for the CDR3: TGTGCCAGCAGCATCAGGGGACCAGCAACTGAAGCTTTCTTT.

This clone was picked up a small number of times. The rearrangement links TRBV6-5 to TRBJ1-4; 7 nucleotides match TRBD1. This CDR3 contains 15 residues. J gave up 5 bases and V 5 bases, and 8 bases lay outside the gene matches. CDR1 is MNHEY and CDR2 is SVGAGI in the germline V gene. The chain's CDR3 is CASSQTGHRNEKLFF. The CDR3 DNA reads as TGTGCCAGCAGTCAGACAGGGCATAGGAATGAAAAACTGTTTTTT.

CDR3 nucleotide sequence: TGCACCAGCAGCCAAGGAGGCAATCAGCCCCAGCATTTT. Translated, it gives CTSSQGGNQPQHF. The V gene is TRBV1, the J gene TRBJ1-5. TRBV1 is assigned pseudogene status. The CDR3 loop spans 13 amino acids.

The chain couples TRBV7-9 to TRBJ2-1, with TRBD2 matching 8 bases. V lost 2 bases to trimming and J lost 6 bases; unmatched junction nucleotides: 6. The CDR3 length is 15 residues. Germline values: CDR1 SEHNR, CDR2 FQNEAQ (reference sequence). The CDR3 protein is CASSLLTGGTNEQFF. CDR3 nucleotide sequence: TGTGCCAGCAGCTTATTAACGGGAGGGACCAATGAGCAGTTCTTC.